The clone carrying this T cell receptor (beta chain) was seen just once. Because it lacks the conserved phenylalanine or tryptophan at the end, this CDR3 is likely a read error. Co-extraction of both nucleic acids (RNA and DNA) used roughly 19-33 mg of unsorted bulk tissue. The entry originates in a study of tumor-infiltrating lymphocytes in primary liver carcinoma. Trimming removed 3 bases from V and 5 bases from J, with 6 bases in between. CDR3 length: 12 residues. Synthesis of TCR beta cDNA was carried out from about 500 ng total RNA with a constant-region primer. Three nested multiplex PCR rounds, a slightly modified ARM-PCR, produced the libraries for TCR beta. The first two PCR rounds used TRBV1-TRBV30 forward primers with a C-beta reverse primer, nine to eleven cycles each. TCRdb redid the calling of the multiplex PCR reads with MiXCR, one entry per CDR3 protein. The sample yields fewer than 50,000 distinct CDR3 sequences, roughly 80% seen once.

Sequencing input: tumor-adjacent normal liver tissue. The chain has TRBV12-3 or TRBV12-4 and TRBJ2-3; D gene ambiguous. The receptor was isolated from a woman in her 30s with primary liver carcinoma and hepatitis B virus infection. CDR3 nucleotide sequence: TGTGCCAGCAGTTTTATGCGAGATACGCAGTATCTT. Translation gives CASSFMRDTQYL.